This passage covers 10 T cell receptor beta chains from one sample sequenced in a study of control samples from healthy donors and cancer patients. The repertoire was sequenced with immunoSEQ multiplex PCR; TCRdb's copy has only in-frame clones and lacks some. The sample consists of 150,000 or so clones, roughly 94% of them appearing once. The sample consisted of blood. Receptors were obtained from a man aged 35 to 55 in good health.

The V call is TRBV7-2, the J call TRBJ2-2; possible D gene TRBD1, 6 bases. Germline V gene lookup returns CDR1 SGHTA and CDR2 FQGNSA. This CDR3 is 15 amino acids long. Between the trimmed V and J ends, which lost 5 bases and 0 bases, there was a span of 10 bases. CDR3 sequence (DNA): TGTGCCAGCAGCGAGACAGGTGCGAACACCGGGGAGCTGTTTTTT. Its translation is CASSETGANTGELFF.

The CDR3 nucleotides read TGTGCCAGCAGCGTAGATAACCGCTACGAGCAGTACTTC. Translation gives CASSVDNRYEQYF. The chain recombines TRBV9 with TRBJ2-7, with D unresolved. CDR1 and CDR2 from the germline V gene are SGDLS and YYNGEE. V was trimmed by 0 bases and J by 3 bases, leaving 7 bases between them. The length of the CDR3 is 13 residues. The full variable domain, in which reference TRBV9 and TRBJ2-7 provide the parts outside the CDR3, is DSGVTQTPKHLITATGQRVTLRCSPRSGDLSVYWYQQSLDQGLQFLIQYYNGEERAKGNILERFSAQQFPDLHSELNLSSLELGDSALYFCASSVDNRYEQYFGPGTRLTVT.

The count of this clone is one. The CDR3 spells CASGKQGSGANVLTF. As DNA, the CDR3 is TGTGCCAGTGGAAAACAGGGCTCTGGGGCCAACGTCCTGACTTTC. This chain links TRBV19 with TRBJ2-6, with D maybe TRBD1 (6 bases). Deletions cut 8 bases from V and 0 bases from J, with 11 bases between. The CDR3 runs to 15 residues. Germline V gene sequence: CDR1 LNHDA, CDR2 SQIVND (reference sequence).

This chain uses TRBV7-9 with TRBJ2-5; unclear D gene. This CDR3 contains 15 residues. Looked up from germline, CDR1 is SEHNR and CDR2 is FQNEAQ (reference sequence). The ends were cut back, 4 bases at V and 5 bases at J, with 17 bases in the middle. The CDR3 spells CASSSFLTVRETQYF. CDR3 DNA: TGTGCCAGCAGCTCTTTTTTGACGGTCCGGGAGACCCAGTACTTC.

The chain carries TRBV10-2 and TRBJ1-5; 7 bases fit TRBD1. Looked up from germline, CDR1 is WSHSY and CDR2 is SAAADI. The J segment lost 0 bases and the V segment lost 6 bases, leaving 5 bases of the junction unmatched. There are 15 residues in the CDR3. The CDR3 spells CASSDNRGSNQPQHF. In DNA form, the CDR3 reads TGCGCCAGCAGCGACAACAGGGGTAGCAATCAGCCCCAGCATTTT.

The chain has TRBV6-5 and TRBJ2-7, with 9 positions matching TRBD2. Germline-derived CDR1 and CDR2 are MNHEY and SVGAGI. With 6 bases clipped from V and 3 bases from J, the junction kept 9 bases outside the gene matches. The CDR3 contains 15 residues. The CDR3: CASRERGVGNYEQYF. DNA for the CDR3: TGTGCCAGCAGGGAGCGGGGGGTAGGTAACTACGAGCAGTACTTC.

This chain uses TRBV5-5 with TRBJ1-1, with TRBD1 as a possible D gene (5 bases). The V and J ends lost 0 bases and 5 bases respectively, with 11 bases between them. The CDR3 sequence is 14 residues long. CDR1 and CDR2 (germline): SGHKS, YYEKEE (reference sequence). The CDR3 nucleotides are TGTGCCAGCAGCTTGGGCCCAGGGAATACTGAAGCTTTCTTT. Translating it yields CASSLGPGNTEAFF.

The rearrangement links TRBV12-3 or TRBV12-4 to TRBJ2-7; no firm D call. V lost 3 bases and J lost 0, with 3 bases in between. The CDR3 length is 12 residues. Here the CDR3 DNA reads TGTGCCAGCAGTTTTACCTCCTACGAGCAGTACTTC. Residues: CASSFTSYEQYF.

The chain has TRBV6-6 and TRBJ1-1; D gene unclear. Germline CDR1 and CDR2: MNHNY and SVGAGI (reference sequence). Trimming shortened V by 2 bases and J by 10 bases, and 11 bases separated the two germline ends. This CDR3 contains 12 residues. CDR3 nucleotides: TGTGCCAGCAGTTACGCGGGAGAAGGAGCTTTCTTT. Translating it yields CASSYAGEGAFF.

This chain uses TRBV29-1 with TRBJ1-2; D gene uncertain. Trimming cost V 3 bases and J 4 bases, with 12 bases left between them. CDR3 length equals 13 residues. Germline CDR1 is SQVTM and CDR2 is ANQGSEA. CDR3 DNA: TGCAGCGTTGACAGGATGCGGGGCTATGGCTACACCTTC. Protein: CSVDRMRGYGYTF.